Each of the 13 T cell receptor beta chains below was sequenced from the same sample in a study of response to subunit inactivated influenza vaccine. TCRdb redid the calling of the RT-PCR reads with MiXCR, one entry per CDR3 protein. The sample holds under 550,000 distinct CDR3 sequences, approximately 7.1% seen once. Here the sequenced sample was PBMCs from blood, taken less than 30 months after vaccination. The receptors derive from a man aged 50-75 years who received an inactivated influenza vaccine.

The chain is built from TRBV4-3 and TRBJ2-5, with a tentative D call TRBD2 (5 bases). The CDR3 has 17 amino acids. V lost 0 bases and J 5 bases, leaving 19 bases between the germline ends. The germline gives CDR1 LGHNA, CDR2 YSLEER. The CDR3 region has the DNA TGCGCCAGCAGCCAAGATTATACGTGGGAGATCGTCGAGACCCAGTACTTC. Amino acid sequence: CASSQDYTWEIVETQYF.

This clonotype came up many times. The chain uses TRBV10-3 and TRBJ2-7, with 7 nucleotides matching TRBD1. V was clipped by 7 bases and J by 3 bases; unmatched bases: 9. This CDR3 comprises 14 residues. In germline, CDR1 is ENHRY, CDR2 SYGVKD. The CDR3 bases are TGTGCCATCACCGCCGGGACAGAGTTCTACGAGCAGTACTTC. Encoded protein: CAITAGTEFYEQYF.

This chain links TRBV19 with TRBJ2-1; 7 nucleotides match TRBD2. V lost 4 bases and J lost 5; bases outside the gene matches: 8. Germline CDR1 LNHDA, CDR2 SQIVND (reference sequence). This CDR3 comprises 15 residues. This CDR3 reads CASSTLAGVNNEQFF. The CDR3 bases are TGTGCCAGTAGTACCTTAGCGGGTGTCAACAATGAGCAGTTCTTC. Variable domain in full (rest from reference TRBV19 and TRBJ2-1): DGGITQSPKYLFRKEGQNVTLSCEQNLNHDAMYWYRQDPGQGLRLIYYSQIVNDFQKGDIAEGYSVSREKKESFPLTVTSAQKNPTAFYLCASSTLAGVNNEQFFGPGTRLTVL.

This chain links TRBV20-1 with TRBJ2-3, with a weak D call TRBD1 (5 bases). The V and J ends lost 6 bases and 6 bases respectively, with 7 bases between them. Germline loops: CDR1 DFQATT, CDR2 SNEGSKA (reference sequence). This CDR3 comprises 10 residues. CDR3 nucleotide sequence: TGCAGTGCAGGACACGATACGCAGTATTTT. Its translation: CSAGHDTQYF.

The rearrangement joins TRBV4-3 to TRBJ2-7, with 8 bases identical to TRBD2. CDR1 is LGHNA and CDR2 is YSLEER in the germline V gene. The CDR3 extends over 15 amino acids. V lost 0 bases to trimming and J lost 4 bases; unmatched junction nucleotides: 5. The CDR3 bases are TGCGCCAGCAGCCAAGATTACGGCGGGAGGTACGAGCAGTACTTC. Encoded protein: CASSQDYGGRYEQYF.

This clonotype has more than one count but fewer than ten. The chain links TRBV7-2 to TRBJ2-7; 7 bases line up with TRBD2. The V and J ends lost 3 bases and 7 bases, in that order; junction bases with no gene match: 9. This CDR3 has 14 amino acids. CDR1 and CDR2 (germline): SGHTA, FQGNSA. In DNA form, the CDR3 reads TGTGCCAGCAGCTTGGCGGGGGTCCCCCTGGAGCAGTACTTC. Translated, it gives CASSLAGVPLEQYF.

This clonotype was detected only a few times. V is TRBV6-1 and J is TRBJ2-3, with TRBD1 matching 8 bases. After removal of 3 bases from V and 3 bases from J, the junction contained 5 bases not matched to a gene. The CDR3 runs to 15 residues. Germline V gives CDR1 MNHNS, CDR2 SASEGT. The CDR3 region has the DNA TGTGCCAGCAGTGAGGACAGGGTGAGAACAGATACGCAGTATTTT. The encoded protein is CASSEDRVRTDTQYF.

The chain combines TRBV7-2 with TRBJ2-7, with TRBD2 as a possible D gene (6 bases). The CDR3 is 14 residues long. V lost 5 bases and J lost 6, with 17 bases in between. CDR1 and CDR2 from the germline V gene are SGHTA and FQGNSA. The CDR3 spells CASSLKFLEGEQYF. CDR3 in DNA: TGTGCCAGCAGCCTAAAATTCTTGGAGGGCGAGCAGTACTTC.

The chain couples TRBV6-1 to TRBJ1-1; 7 bases align to TRBD1. Looked up from germline, CDR1 is MNHNS and CDR2 is SASEGT. This CDR3 contains 15 residues. V was clipped by 0 bases and J by 0 bases; unmatched bases: 1. For the CDR3, the DNA is TGTGCCAGCAGTGAAGCTGACAGGGTGAACACTGAAGCTTTCTTT. It yields the protein CASSEADRVNTEAFF.

The rearrangement joins TRBV2 to TRBJ2-7; 7 bases align to TRBD1. The CDR3 runs 12 residues. The J segment lost 4 bases and the V segment lost 8 bases, leaving 5 bases of the junction unmatched. Germline lookup yields CDR1 SNHLY and CDR2 FYNNEI. In DNA, the CDR3 is TGTGCCAGCGGGTTGACAGGGTACGAGCAGTACTTC. Translation: CASGLTGYEQYF.

This clonotype has more than one count but fewer than ten. The chain links TRBV19 to TRBJ2-1, with TRBD2 as a possible D gene (5 bases). The CDR3 runs to 16 residues. Trimming removed 3 bases at V and 0 bases at J, with 12 bases between. CDR1 and CDR2 from the germline V gene are LNHDA and SQIVND (reference sequence). CDR3 loop: CASSIGGLSSYNEQFF. The CDR3 DNA sequence: TGTGCCAGTAGTATCGGCGGGCTTAGCTCCTACAATGAGCAGTTCTTC.

This clonotype was seen many times. The chain combines TRBV6-1 with TRBJ2-2; 7 bases line up with TRBD1. V shed 6 bases and J 5 bases; nucleotides not matched to a gene: 9. CDR1 and CDR2 (germline): MNHNS, SASEGT. There are 15 residues in the CDR3. CDR3 nucleotide sequence: TGTGCCAGCAGGGGCCGGGACAGCCTTACCGGGGAGCTGTTTTTT. It codes for CASRGRDSLTGELFF.

This clonotype was seen only a few times. The V and J genes are TRBV19 and TRBJ2-5, with TRBD1 matching 7 bases. Germline V gene data show CDR1 as LNHDA and CDR2 as SQIVND (reference sequence). With 7 bases clipped from V and 2 bases from J, the junction kept 10 bases outside the gene matches. CDR3 length: 15 residues. The CDR3 is CASNPGRGIQETQYF. The CDR3 DNA sequence: TGTGCCAGTAACCCCGGCAGGGGGATTCAAGAGACCCAGTACTTC. The entire variable domain, with the rest obtained from reference TRBV19 and TRBJ2-5, is as follows: DGGITQSPKYLFRKEGQNVTLSCEQNLNHDAMYWYRQDPGQGLRLIYYSQIVNDFQKGDIAEGYSVSREKKESFPLTVTSAQKNPTAFYLCASNPGRGIQETQYFGPGTRLLVL.